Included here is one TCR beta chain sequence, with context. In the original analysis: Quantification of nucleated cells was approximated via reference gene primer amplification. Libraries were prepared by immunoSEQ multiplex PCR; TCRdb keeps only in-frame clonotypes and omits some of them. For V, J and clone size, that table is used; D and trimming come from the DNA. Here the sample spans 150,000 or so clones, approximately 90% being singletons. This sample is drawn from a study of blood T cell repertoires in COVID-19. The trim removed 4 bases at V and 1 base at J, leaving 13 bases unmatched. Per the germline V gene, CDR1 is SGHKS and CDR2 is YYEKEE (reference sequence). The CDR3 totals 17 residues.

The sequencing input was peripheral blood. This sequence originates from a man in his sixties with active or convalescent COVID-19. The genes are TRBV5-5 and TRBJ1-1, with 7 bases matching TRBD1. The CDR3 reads CASSPGTASRWNTEAFF. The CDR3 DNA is TGTGCCAGCAGCCCGGGGACAGCGAGCCGATGGAACACTGAAGCTTTCTTT.